A single sample gave rise to the 21 T cell receptor beta chains below, sequenced in a study of T-cell reconstitution after alpha-beta-depleted transplantation in children. The library targeted TCRbeta and was prepared with unique molecular identifiers. TCRdb re-analysed the PCR reads in MiXCR, keeping a single row per CDR3 protein. Of some 600,000 distinct CDR3 sequences listed, 10% to 15% were seen once; the top ten hold 2.2%. The material was PBMCs, mostly from graft donor cells, obtained 360 days after TCRalphabeta/CD19-depleted stem cell transplant. Every receptor here comes from a male patient under 18 who had a stem cell transplant for acute myeloid leukemia, so the T cells may come from the graft donor.

This clonotype was seen repeatedly, ten times or more. The chain couples TRBV7-9 to TRBJ2-4, with 7 bases fitting TRBD1. The CDR3 is 15 amino acids. The trim removed 5 bases at V and 3 bases at J, leaving 7 bases unmatched. Germline values: CDR1 SEHNR, CDR2 FQNEAQ (reference sequence). The CDR3 sequence: CASSDKDRVKNIQYF. Written as DNA, the CDR3 is TGTGCCAGCAGCGATAAAGACAGGGTCAAAAACATTCAGTACTTC.

The chain combines TRBV18 with TRBJ2-1; no firm D call. V lost 3 bases and J lost 7, with 7 bases in between. In germline, CDR1 is KGHSH, CDR2 LQKENI. CDR3 size: 12 residues. The CDR3 DNA is TGTGCCAGCTCACCCCCCTCGAATGAGCAGTTCTTC. Protein product: CASSPPSNEQFF.

In DNA, the CDR3 is TGTGCCTGGAGTGTAGAGCCCCTAATTGAAGCTTTCTTT. Amino acids: CAWSVEPLIEAFF. The chain joins TRBV30 to TRBJ1-1; D call uncertain. The CDR3 sequence is 13 residues long. V dropped 0 bases and J dropped 7 bases, with 12 bases sitting between them. CDR1 and CDR2 from the germline V gene are GTSNPN and SVGIG (reference sequence).

At least ten counts were recorded for this clonotype. The DNA for the CDR3 is TGTGCCAGCAGCTCATTTGGCGGGAGGTCCCTAGAGCAGTTCTTC. Translation gives CASSSFGGRSLEQFF. The rearrangement joins TRBV7-3 to TRBJ2-1; 8 positions agree with TRBD2. The CDR3 runs to 15 residues. With 4 bases clipped from V and 10 bases from J, the junction kept 12 bases outside the gene matches. Germline V gene sequence: CDR1 SGHTA, CDR2 FQGTGA.

In this sample, this clonotype turned up many times. The CDR3 DNA sequence: TGCGCCAGCAGCCAGTTTGGAGGGGCTCCTCGATCCTACAATGAGCAGTTCTTC. Residues: CASSQFGGAPRSYNEQFF. V usage is TRBV4-3 and J usage is TRBJ2-1; possibly TRBD2 for D (6 bases). Germline V gene sequence: CDR1 LGHNA, CDR2 YSLEER. The CDR3 spans 18 residues. V was pared by 3 bases and J by 1 base, with 19 bases between.

The chain joins TRBV20-1 to TRBJ2-1; 7 nucleotides line up with TRBD2. Trimming took 2 bases from V and 4 from J; bases not matched to a gene: 8. The CDR3 sequence is 15 residues long. Germline V gene sequence: CDR1 DFQATT, CDR2 SNEGSKA (reference sequence). The CDR3 nucleotides are TGCAGTGCTAGACCCTCCGGGAGGTTGTACAATGAGCAGTTCTTC. Translation gives CSARPSGRLYNEQFF.

In its sample, this clonotype was seen many times. The chain carries TRBV24-1 and TRBJ1-2; D not resolved. This CDR3 is built from 13 residues. In germline, CDR1 is KGHDR, CDR2 SFDVKD. The V and J ends lost 8 bases and 3 bases respectively, with 12 bases between them. In nucleotides, the CDR3 is TGTGCCACCATGGGAGACTGGGACTATGGCTACACCTTC. This encodes CATMGDWDYGYTF.

V is TRBV7-2 and J is TRBJ2-7; a possible D gene is TRBD1 (5 bases). Germline loops: CDR1 SGHTA, CDR2 FQGNSA. V was cut by 0 bases and J by 4 bases, with 10 bases left in between. This CDR3 is built from 14 residues. CDR3 bases: TGTGCCAGCAGCTTAGCGCAGGCAGGGTACGAGCAGTACTTC. Amino acids: CASSLAQAGYEQYF.

Concerning this clonotype: Germline is not matched at one junction end, which may reflect a read error. V usage is TRBV3-1 and J usage is TRBJ1-2; D remains unclear. Germline V gene data show CDR1 as LGHDT and CDR2 as YNNKEL (reference sequence). The CDR3 loop spans 13 amino acids. In nucleotides, the CDR3 is TGTGCCAGCAGCCGAGCGGGGAACTATGGCGACACCTTC. Protein: CASSRAGNYGDTF. Full variable domain (remainder filled in from reference TRBV3-1 and TRBJ1-2): DTAVSQTPKYLVTQMGNDKSIKCEQNLGHDTMYWYKQDSKKFLKIMFSYNNKELIINETVPNRFSPKSPDKAHLNLHINSLELGDSAVYFCASSRAGNYGDTFGSGTRLTVV.

The chain combines TRBV7-6 with TRBJ2-5; D is ambiguous. Germline assignment: CDR1 SGHVS and CDR2 FNYEAQ. V was clipped by 10 bases and J by 5 bases, with 5 bases between them. This CDR3 spans 9 amino acids. The CDR3 region has the DNA TGTGCCACCGGGGAGACCCAGTACTTC. Its protein product is CATGETQYF.

This clonotype was recorded at least ten times. The rearrangement links TRBV30 to TRBJ2-1, with D possibly being TRBD1 (5 bases). The V and J ends lost 2 bases and 6 bases respectively, with 11 bases between them. Germline lookup yields CDR1 GTSNPN and CDR2 SVGIG (reference sequence). This CDR3 spans 13 amino acids. CDR3 sequence reads: CAWSQDTRNEQFF. The CDR3 DNA follows: TGTGCCTGGAGTCAGGACACTCGCAATGAGCAGTTCTTC.

This clonotype has ten or more counts. In DNA form, the CDR3 reads TGCAGCGTAGCCGACCTAGGGTACCAAGAGACCCAGTACTTC. Protein: CSVADLGYQETQYF. The chain is built from TRBV29-1 and TRBJ2-5; D is unresolved. CDR1 is SQVTM, CDR2 ANQGSEA, per germline. CDR3 size: 14 residues. Between the trimmed V and J ends, which lost 6 bases and 0 bases, there was a span of 14 bases. Full variable domain (rest looked up from reference TRBV29-1 and TRBJ2-5): SAVISQKPSRDICQRGTSLTIQCQVDSQVTMMFWYRQQPGQSLTLIATANQGSEATYESGFVIDKFPISRPNLTFSTLTVSNMSPEDSSIYLCSVADLGYQETQYFGPGTRLLVL.

V gene TRBV6-4 combines with J gene TRBJ2-2; tentative D call: TRBD1 (6 bases). The CDR3 consists of 14 residues. V lost 2 bases, J lost 8 bases, and 12 bases lay in between. The germline V gene has CDR1 MRHNA and CDR2 SNTAGT. CDR3 bases: TGTGCCAGCAGTGACCCCTCGACAGGAGGGGAGCTGTTTTTT. Protein product: CASSDPSTGGELFF.

Only a few counts were recorded for this clonotype. The chain carries TRBV20-1 and TRBJ2-3; 12 nucleotides align to TRBD1. The CDR3 extends over 13 amino acids. Germline loops: CDR1 DFQATT, CDR2 SNEGSKA (reference sequence). V gave up 5 bases and J gave up 13 bases; unmatched junction bases: 10. The CDR3 DNA is TGCAGTGCTCTGGGACAGGGGGCTTTTCGAAAGTATTTT. Translated: CSALGQGAFRKYF.

The chain uses TRBV5-1 and TRBJ2-7; 16 bases agree with TRBD2. The CDR3 runs to 18 residues. The germline V gene has CDR1 SGHRS and CDR2 YFSETQ. J lost 6 bases, V lost 4 bases, and 13 bases had no gene match. This CDR3 is CASSTPGLAGGPSSEQYF. The CDR3 nucleotides read TGCGCCAGCAGCACGCCGGGACTAGCGGGAGGGCCATCCAGCGAGCAGTACTTC.

CDR3 in amino acids: CASSFGRAPGEKLFF. In DNA form, the CDR3 reads TGTGCCAGCAGTTTTGGGCGGGCCCCGGGCGAAAAACTGTTTTTT. J is TRBJ1-4 and V is TRBV12-3 or TRBV12-4, with D unclear. The CDR3 covers 15 residues. V was shortened by 3 bases and J by 8 bases, with 16 bases between the two germline ends.

This clonotype has at least ten counts. The rearrangement uses TRBV4-1 and TRBJ2-5; 14 bases map to TRBD2. Germline-derived CDR1 and CDR2 are MGHRA and YSYEKL. The J segment lost 2 bases and the V segment lost 0 bases, leaving 14 bases of the junction unmatched. This CDR3 is built from 21 residues. The DNA for the CDR3 is TGCGCCAGCAGCCAAGATCTCGAGAAGGGACTAGCGGGAGTAGGGCAAGAGACCCAGTACTTC. Translating it yields CASSQDLEKGLAGVGQETQYF.

This clonotype was found many times. The chain uses TRBV9 and TRBJ2-5, with 7 bases lining up with TRBD2. Germline-derived CDR1 and CDR2 are SGDLS and YYNGEE. This CDR3 is built from 15 residues. Trimming at V came to 4 bases and at J to 5 bases, leaving 11 bases not matched to a gene. CDR3 amino acids: CASSSGRGGMETQYF. CDR3 bases: TGTGCCAGCAGCTCCGGTAGGGGAGGGATGGAGACCCAGTACTTC.

This clonotype was observed many times. The CDR3: CASSQEPAGGPSEQYF. In DNA, the CDR3 is TGCGCCAGCAGCCAAGAGCCAGCGGGAGGTCCAAGCGAGCAGTACTTC. The rearrangement links TRBV4-3 to TRBJ2-7; 9 nucleotides match TRBD2. The germline CDR1 and CDR2 sequences are LGHNA and YSLEER. J gave up 6 bases and V 0 bases, and 9 bases lay outside the gene matches. The CDR3 spans 16 residues.

This clonotype was recorded many times. Here the CDR3 DNA reads TGCAGCGCGACCCCCCTAGCTGGCAAAAACATTCAGTACTTC. It is translated as CSATPLAGKNIQYF. The chain employs TRBV29-1 and TRBJ2-4; a weak D match, TRBD2 (5 bases). The CDR3 is 14 residues long. Trimming left V 7 bases short and J 3 bases short, with 16 bases between. The germline CDR1 and CDR2 sequences are SQVTM and ANQGSEA. Full variable domain (rest looked up from reference TRBV29-1 and TRBJ2-4): SAVISQKPSRDICQRGTSLTIQCQVDSQVTMMFWYRQQPGQSLTLIATANQGSEATYESGFVIDKFPISRPNLTFSTLTVSNMSPEDSSIYLCSATPLAGKNIQYFGAGTRLSVL.

This clonotype was picked up many times. The rearrangement links TRBV5-1 to TRBJ2-3; TRBD2 matches 15 bases. The junction had 4 bases not matched to a gene; V was cut back by 5 bases and J by 3 bases. This CDR3 region has 16 residues. Germline CDR1 is SGHRS and CDR2 is YFSETQ. This CDR3 reads CASSPGLAGGTDTQYF. The CDR3 bases are TGCGCCAGCAGTCCAGGACTAGCGGGAGGGACAGATACGCAGTATTTT.